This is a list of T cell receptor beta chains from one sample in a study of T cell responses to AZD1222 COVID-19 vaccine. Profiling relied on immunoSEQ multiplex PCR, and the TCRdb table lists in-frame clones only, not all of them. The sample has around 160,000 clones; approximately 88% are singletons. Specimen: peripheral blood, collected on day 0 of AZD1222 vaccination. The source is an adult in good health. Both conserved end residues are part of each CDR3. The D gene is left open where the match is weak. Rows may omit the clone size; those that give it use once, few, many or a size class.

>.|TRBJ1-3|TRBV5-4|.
CASSIGGNTIYF
TGTGCCAGCAGCATAGGTGGAAACACCATATATTTT
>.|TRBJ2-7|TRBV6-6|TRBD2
CASSYILAGGFDEQYF
TGTGCCAGCAGTTACATTTTAGCGGGGGGGTTCGACGAGCAGTACTTC
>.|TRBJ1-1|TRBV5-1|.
CASSKERGTEAFF
TGCGCCAGCAGCAAAGAACGGGGCACTGAAGCTTTCTTT
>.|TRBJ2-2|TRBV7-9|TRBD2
CAIPAAGGSFGELFF
TGTGCCATCCCGGCCGCGGGGGGCTCTTTCGGGGAGCTGTTTTTT
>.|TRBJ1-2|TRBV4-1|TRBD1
CASSLDRAGGDGYTF
TGCGCCAGCAGCCTCGACAGGGCTGGGGGGGATGGCTACACCTTC
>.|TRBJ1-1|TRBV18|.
CASSQGMNTEAFF
TGTGCCAGCTCACAGGGAATGAACACTGAAGCTTTCTTT
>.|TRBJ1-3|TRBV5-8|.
CASSLALLSSGNTIYF
TGTGCCAGCAGCTTGGCCCTCTTGTCCTCTGGAAACACCATATATTTT
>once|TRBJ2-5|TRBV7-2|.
CASSFGTQGETQYF
TGTGCCAGCAGCTTTGGGACTCAAGGGGAGACCCAGTACTTC
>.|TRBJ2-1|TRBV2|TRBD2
CASRRLAGGRDNEQFF
TGTGCCAGCAGAAGACTAGCGGGGGGCCGAGACAATGAGCAGTTCTTC
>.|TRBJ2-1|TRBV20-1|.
CSVGVYNEQFF
TGCAGCGTCGGGGTGTACAATGAGCAGTTCTTC
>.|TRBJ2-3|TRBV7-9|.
CASRMDERTDTQYF
TGTGCCAGCAGAATGGATGAGCGGACAGATACGCAGTATTTT
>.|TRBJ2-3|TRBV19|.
CASRVTGASLSADTQYF
TGTGCCAGTAGGGTGACGGGGGCCTCCCTTAGTGCCGATACGCAGTATTTT
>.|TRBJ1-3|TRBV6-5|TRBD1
CASRDRGASGNTIYF
TGTGCCAGCAGGGACAGGGGAGCCTCTGGAAACACCATATATTTT
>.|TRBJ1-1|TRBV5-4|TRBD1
CASTLGGAGGTEAFF
TGTGCCAGCACCTTAGGGGGGGCAGGGGGCACTGAAGCTTTCTTT
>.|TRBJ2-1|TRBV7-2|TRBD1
CASSFTNRGNYNEQFF
TGTGCCAGCAGCTTTACTAACAGGGGAAACTACAATGAGCAGTTCTTC
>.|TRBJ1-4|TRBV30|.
CAWSHRVDGEKLFF
TGTGCCTGGAGTCACAGGGTAGATGGTGAAAAACTGTTTTTT
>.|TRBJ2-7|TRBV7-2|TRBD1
CASRHPGQGYEQYF
TGTGCCAGCAGGCATCCGGGACAGGGTTACGAGCAGTACTTC
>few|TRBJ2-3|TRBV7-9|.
CASSLVLRMQGTQYF
TGTGCCAGCAGCTTAGTCTTACGGATGCAAGGGACGCAGTATTTT
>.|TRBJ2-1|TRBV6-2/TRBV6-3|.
CASSLGSLSYNEQFF
TGTGCCAGCAGCCTCGGGTCGCTCTCCTACAATGAGCAGTTCTTC
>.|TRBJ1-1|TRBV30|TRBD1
CAWRATTGARGDTEAFF
TGTGCCTGGAGGGCCACAACAGGGGCGAGGGGGGACACTGAAGCTTTCTTT
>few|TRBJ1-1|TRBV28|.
CAVGQGTTEAFF
TGTGCCGTGGGCCAGGGAACCACTGAAGCTTTCTTT
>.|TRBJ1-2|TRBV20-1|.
CSASRTANYGYTF
TGCAGTGCTAGTCGGACTGCTAACTATGGCTACACCTTC
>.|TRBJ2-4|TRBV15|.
CATSREGTLKNIQYF
TGTGCCACCAGCAGAGAGGGGACACTAAAAAACATTCAGTACTTC
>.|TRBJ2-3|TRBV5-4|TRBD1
CASSLPQRTGISTDTQYF
TGTGCCAGCAGCTTGCCCCAAAGGACAGGGATTAGCACAGATACGCAGTATTTT
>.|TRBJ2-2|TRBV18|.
CASSPRTTGELFF
TGTGCCAGCTCACCACGGACCACCGGGGAGCTGTTTTTT
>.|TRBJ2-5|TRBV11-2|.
CASSVGGTQYF
TGTGCCAGCAGCGTCGGGGGGACCCAGTACTTC
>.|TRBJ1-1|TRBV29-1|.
CSATGQSNTEAFF
TGCAGCGCCACTGGACAGTCTAACACTGAAGCTTTCTTT
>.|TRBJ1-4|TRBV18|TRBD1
CASSPQQGANEKLFF
TGTGCCAGCTCACCTCAACAGGGGGCTAATGAAAAACTGTTTTTT